The 15 T cell receptor beta chains reported below all come from one sample, sequenced in a study of CD8+ T cells in alopecia areata. Reverse transcribed after extraction, RNA yielded cDNA as the sequencing template. Profiling relied on immunoSEQ multiplex PCR, and the TCRdb table lists in-frame clones only, not all of them. Here the sample spans 150,000 or so clones, around 47% being singletons. Sequencing was carried out using CD4+ T cells sorted from blood. These receptor sequences come from a human donor with alopecia areata.

This clone was counted a single time. The rearrangement joins TRBV27 to TRBJ1-5; a weak D match, TRBD1 (5 bases). V was shortened by 7 bases and J by 6 bases, with 22 bases between the two germline ends. The CDR3 loop spans 16 amino acids. Looked up from germline, CDR1 is MNHEY and CDR2 is SMNVEV (reference sequence). In DNA form, the CDR3 reads TGTGCCAGCACCCCCTCGGGGGGGTTAGCTCGTCAGCCCCAGCATTTT. Translating gives CASTPSGGLARQPQHF.

This clone was seen a handful of times. CDR3 DNA sequence: TGTGCCAGCAGCGCCGACAGGGGCAATCAGCCCCAGCATTTT. Amino acids: CASSADRGNQPQHF. This rearrangement joins TRBV7-9 to TRBJ1-5; 7 bases match TRBD1. CDR1 SEHNR and CDR2 FQNEAQ come from the germline V gene (reference sequence). J gave up 2 bases and V 5 bases, and 3 bases lay outside the gene matches. The CDR3 spans 14 residues.

The chain uses TRBV4-2 and TRBJ2-7; D might be TRBD1 or TRBD2, each matching 5 bases. Per the germline V gene, CDR1 is LGHNA and CDR2 is YNFKEQ. Deletions cut 4 bases from V and 5 bases from J, with 15 bases between. The CDR3 runs to 14 residues. The CDR3 DNA reads TGTGCCAGCAGCCTCCGGCTGGGGGTCCACGAGCAGTACTTC. This codes for CASSLRLGVHEQYF.

This clone was seen a few times. The V gene is TRBV12-5, the J gene TRBJ2-1, with D perhaps TRBD2 (5 bases). Germline CDR1 is LGHNT and CDR2 is FRNRAP. The CDR3 runs 16 residues. The V gene lost 0 bases and the J gene lost 1 base, with 10 bases spanning the gap. CDR3 loop: CASGLVSGNSYNEQFF. The CDR3 nucleotides are TGTGCTAGTGGTTTGGTTTCGGGAAATTCCTACAATGAGCAGTTCTTC.

This clone came up a few times. The chain couples TRBV5-1 to TRBJ2-7; 7 nucleotides agree with TRBD2. CDR3 length: 13 amino acids. V gave up 7 bases and J gave up 3 bases; unmatched junction bases: 7. The V gene's germline CDR1 is SGHRS and CDR2 YFSETQ. CDR3 residues: CASGGRENYEQYF. The DNA for the CDR3 is TGCGCCAGCGGCGGGAGAGAGAACTACGAGCAGTACTTC.

The CDR3 protein is CASSGLVTRPEAFF. CDR3 sequence (DNA): TGCGCCAGCAGCGGGTTAGTTACACGGCCTGAAGCTTTCTTT. The V call is TRBV4-1, the J call TRBJ1-1; D gene unclear. Germline CDR1 is MGHRA and CDR2 is YSYEKL. Trimming pared 5 bases from V and 6 bases from J, leaving 16 bases between. The CDR3 consists of 14 residues.

The V gene is TRBV20-1, the J gene TRBJ2-5, with no clear D. Trimming pared 3 bases from V and 7 bases from J, leaving 6 bases between. Per the germline V gene, CDR1 is DFQATT and CDR2 is SNEGSKA (reference sequence). The length of the CDR3 is 10 residues. In DNA, the CDR3 is TGCAGTGCTAGTTGGGGGACCCAGTACTTC. Protein sequence: CSASWGTQYF.

This chain uses TRBV6-5 with TRBJ1-4, with TRBD1 matching over 7 bases. This CDR3 is 14 amino acids long. Trimming at V came to 2 bases and at J to 5 bases, leaving 2 bases not matched to a gene. Germline V gene lookup returns CDR1 MNHEY and CDR2 SVGAGI. CDR3 DNA: TGTGCCAGCAGTTACGCACAGGGGAATGAAAAACTGTTTTTT. Translation: CASSYAQGNEKLFF.

The CDR3 DNA reads as TGCGCCAGCAGCATACGGACAGGGGAATACGAGCAGTACTTC. Translated, it gives CASSIRTGEYEQYF. The rearrangement joins TRBV5-1 to TRBJ2-7; 9 nucleotides match TRBD1. This CDR3 contains 14 residues. The V segment lost 4 bases and the J segment 4 bases; nucleotides outside the gene matches: 6. The germline V gene encodes CDR1 SGHRS and CDR2 YFSETQ.

The rearrangement uses TRBV27 and TRBJ2-4; either TRBD1 or TRBD2 may fit D (6 bases each). V was cut by 5 bases and J by 3 bases, with 17 bases left in between. This CDR3 is 16 amino acids long. CDR1 and CDR2 from the germline V gene are MNHEY and SMNVEV (reference sequence). Written as DNA, the CDR3 is TGTGCCAGCAGTGGGTTAGGAGGGGGGATCAAAAACATTCAGTACTTC. Translation: CASSGLGGGIKNIQYF.

V and J are TRBV28 and TRBJ2-1, with TRBD2 matching 10 bases. V lost 4 bases and J lost 10; bases outside the gene matches: 13. This CDR3 comprises 16 residues. The germline CDR1 and CDR2 sequences are MDHEN and SYDVKM. The CDR3 DNA follows: TGTGCCAGCAGTTCGGGAATAGCGGGAGGTCCCCGGGAGCAGTTCTTC. Encoded protein: CASSSGIAGGPREQFF.

The chain uses TRBV29-1 and TRBJ2-1; the D gene is possibly TRBD2 (5 bases). This CDR3 contains 13 residues. Trimming removed 5 bases from V and 7 bases from J, with 15 bases in between. Germline values: CDR1 SQVTM, CDR2 ANQGSEA. Here the CDR3 reads CSVKDLGLNEQFF. The CDR3 DNA is TGCAGCGTTAAGGACTTAGGGCTGAATGAGCAGTTCTTC.

The V call is TRBV6-5, the J call TRBJ2-3; D is undetermined. Looked up from germline, CDR1 is MNHEY and CDR2 is SVGAGI. The CDR3 runs to 14 residues. V was shortened by 0 bases and J by 2 bases, with 6 bases between the two germline ends. CDR3 residues: CASSYSTTTDTQYF. The CDR3 nucleotides are TGTGCCAGCAGTTACTCCACGACCACAGATACGCAGTATTTT.

The chain links TRBV7-2 to TRBJ2-7; 7 bases align to TRBD2. V dropped 1 base and J dropped 3; count of bases not matched to a gene: 6. Germline-derived CDR1 and CDR2 are SGHTA and FQGNSA. This CDR3 spans 15 amino acids. In nucleotides, the CDR3 is TGTGCCAGCAGCTTAGAGGCGGGAGAAGGCTACGAGCAGTACTTC. This translates into CASSLEAGEGYEQYF. The full variable domain, in which reference TRBV7-2 and TRBJ2-7 provide the parts outside the CDR3, is GAGVSQSPSNKVTEKGKDVELRCDPISGHTALYWYRQSLGQGLEFLIYFQGNSAPDKSGLPSDRFSAERTGGSVSTLTIQRTQQEDSAVYLCASSLEAGEGYEQYFGPGTRLTVT.

This clone has only a few counts. The rearrangement uses TRBV29-1 and TRBJ2-7; TRBD1 matches 7 bases. In germline, CDR1 is SQVTM, CDR2 ANQGSEA. V was pared by 4 bases and J by 1 base, with 7 bases of the junction left unmatched. The CDR3 runs to 14 residues. This CDR3 is CSVGSTGKSYEQYF. The CDR3, as DNA: TGCAGCGTTGGATCGACAGGGAAGTCCTACGAGCAGTACTTC.